The entry that follows covers one T cell receptor beta chain sequence. Its cognate antigen is unknown. V dropped 4 bases and J dropped 3; count of bases not matched to a gene: 2. Germline CDR1 and CDR2: LNHNV and YYDKDF (reference sequence). This CDR3 spans 14 amino acids. Prepared libraries of TCR beta cDNA carried unique molecular identifiers. TCRdb independently ran MiXCR on the PCR reads; one entry per CDR3 protein. This sample has some 800,000 distinct CDR3 sequences; roughly 50% occur once, and the top ten carry roughly 4.5%. The sample originates from a study of post-analysis software for immune sequencing data. Overall study results and limits: Higher frequency in patients than in controls was seen for about five TRBV segments, with TRBV5-6, TRBV5-1 and TRBV20-1 among them.

This sequence was found in a girl aged 5-17 years with multiple sclerosis. This sequence joins TRBV15 and TRBJ1-1, with TRBD1 matching 10 bases. The source material was blood. CDR3 DNA sequence: TGTGCCACCAGCACGGGACAGGGGTACACTGAAGCTTTCTTT. Translating gives CATSTGQGYTEAFF. Based on the CDR3 plus reference TRBV15 and TRBJ1-1, the full variable domain is DAMVIQNPRYQVTQFGKPVTLSCSQTLNHNVMYWYQQKSSQAPKLLFHYYDKDFNNEADTPDNFQSRRPNTSFCFLDIRSPGLGDTAMYLCATSTGQGYTEAFFGQGTRLTVV.